The TCR beta chain under discussion was sequenced for a study of cytomegalovirus exposure and HLA in healthy donors. In the study overall: The roughly 120 validation repertoires used the same platform as the roughly 700 first-cohort repertoires (as reported by a later analysis).

Turning to this clone: What it binds is unknown.

Per the germline V gene, CDR1 is LNHDA and CDR2 is SQIVND (reference sequence). The CDR3 sequence is 19 residues long. The V segment lost 7 bases and the J segment 2 bases; nucleotides outside the gene matches: 17. Some clones are missing from TCRdb's copy, which holds only in-frame ones; the method was immunoSEQ multiplex PCR. The sample yields roughly 250,000 clones, about 86% seen once. Notes on the study in general: As was reported, the classifier diagnosed cytomegalovirus status with high specificity and sensitivity. Cytomegalovirus-associated TCR beta chains were listed, numbering 150 to 200.

Input material: PBMCs. This sequence joins TRBV19 and TRBJ2-6; TRBD1 matches 7 bases. The sequence derives from a woman in her 30s in good health and CMV-seropositive. The chain's CDR3 is CASTSYYGTASAGANVLTF. The CDR3 bases are TGTGCCAGTACCAGCTATTACGGGACAGCTAGTGCTGGGGCCAACGTCCTGACTTTC.